Listed below are T cell receptor beta chains from one sample, sequenced in a study of tumor and adjacent non-tumor tissue in lung cancer. One entry per CDR3 protein results from TCRdb running MiXCR on the multiplex PCR reads. The top ten clones hold about 9.5% of a sample with tens of thousands of distinct CDR3 sequences, 72% of them seen once. The sample consisted of lung tumor tissue. These receptors came from a woman in her forties with non-small cell lung cancer. CDR3s include the opening cysteine and the closing phenylalanine or tryptophan. The D gene is left open where the match is weak. Clone size is shown for a subset of rows, as once, few, many or a class of expanded clone.

d_call clone_size j_call v_call cdr3_nt cdr3_aa
. . TRBJ1-6 TRBV4-2 TGTGGCAGTGGGACCTTAGGGGGTAATTCATCCCTCCACTTT CGSGTLGGNSSLHF
. many TRBJ2-5 TRBV12-3/TRBV12-4 TGTGCCAGCAGTCCAGGGCAGGGCAGGGACCCGACTAAGCAAGAGACCCAGTACTTC CASSPGQGRDPTKQETQYF
. . TRBJ2-7 TRBV7-9 TGTGCCAGCACACAACCTCCATGTTCCCACGAGCAGTACTTC CASTQPPCSHEQYF
TRBD2 . TRBJ2-1 TRBV29-1 TGCAGCGTTGAAGTAATGACCAGCGGGATGGGAGGTGAGCAGTTCTTC CSVEVMTSGMGGEQFF
TRBD1 many TRBJ2-7 TRBV6-1 TGTGCCAGCAGACAGGGGTCATACGAGCAGTACTTC CASRQGSYEQYF
. . TRBJ1-1 TRBV12-3/TRBV12-4 TGTGCCAGCAGTCCCTCTTCAATCCGCGCTGAAGCTTTCTTT CASSPSSIRAEAFF
. . TRBJ1-1 TRBV5-1 TGCGCCAGCAGCTTGGCGGGCAATGAAGCTTTCTTT CASSLAGNEAFF
TRBD1 . TRBJ1-6 TRBV29-1 TGCAGCGTTAGGACAGGCTATAATTCACCCCTCCACTTT CSVRTGYNSPLHF
TRBD2 . TRBJ2-7 TRBV10-3 TGTGCCACCGCGCCCGGACTAGCGGGGCATACCTACGAGCAGTACTTC CATAPGLAGHTYEQYF
TRBD2 many TRBJ2-7 TRBV29-1 TGCAGCGTTGCCCCGACTAGCGGGAACTACGAGCAGTACTTC CSVAPTSGNYEQYF
TRBD2 many TRBJ2-5 TRBV4-1 TGCGCCAGCAGCCAAGATATTAGCGGGGGGTTGACCCAGTACTTC CASSQDISGGLTQYF
. few TRBJ2-1 TRBV11-2 TGCGCCAGCTTCCGAACGGGGACCGACAATGAGCAGTTATTC CASFRTGTDNEQLF
. . TRBJ1-5 TRBV10-1 TGCGCCAGCAGTGAGTCGGGTAAGCCCCAGCATTTT CASSESGKPQHF
. . TRBJ1-1 TRBV11-2 TGTGCCGGCAGCTCGGTAATCATCACTGAAGCTTTCTTT CAGSSVIITEAFF
. many TRBJ1-4 TRBV4-1 TGCGCCAGCAGCCGACAAAATGAAAAACTGTTTTTT CASSRQNEKLFF
TRBD1 few TRBJ2-1 TRBV11-2 TGTGCCAACAGCTTAGGTGGGACAGGGTATGATGAGCAGTTCTTC CANSLGGTGYDEQFF
TRBD2 . TRBJ2-1 TRBV29-1 TGTAGCGTTGAGGCAATGACTAACGGGAGGGGGGGTGAGCAGTTCTTC CSVEAMTNGRGGEQFF
TRBD1 many TRBJ1-2 TRBV10-3 TGTGCCATCAGTTTCAGACAGGGCCAAGATAACTATGGCTACACCTTC CAISFRQGQDNYGYTF
TRBD1 . TRBJ1-5 TRBV6-5 TGTGTCAGCAGAACGGGACAGGGTATTCAGCCCCAGAATTTT CVSRTGQGIQPQNF
. . TRBJ2-7 TRBV4-1 TGCGCCAGCAGCCCAAGTGGGTACGAGCAGTACTTC CASSPSGYEQYF
. large TRBJ2-5 TRBV11-3 TGTGCCAGCAGCCCCGAAGGAGAGACCCAGTACTTC CASSPEGETQYF
. . TRBJ2-1 TRBV5-1 TGCACCAGCAGAACAACTCGCCACAATGGGCAGTTCTTC CTSRTTRHNGQFF
. . TRBJ1-6 TRBV5-1 TGTGCCAGCAGCTTGGACGCAGGTGATAATTCACCCCTCCACTTT CASSLDAGDNSPLHF
. . TRBJ1-1 TRBV11-2 TGTACCAGGAGCAATTCGGGGTTTAAAGCTTTCTTT CTRSNSGFKAFF
. once TRBJ1-2 TRBV20-1 TGCAGTGCTAAAGCCTCAGACGGCGTAGGTGACTACACCTTC CSAKASDGVGDYTF
TRBD2 once TRBJ2-1 TRBV6-1 TGTGACAGCCAAGGTCGGGGGGGGGTGTGGGATGTGCAGTTCTTC CDSQGRGGVWDVQFF
TRBD2 . TRBJ2-1 TRBV20-1 TGCAGTGCTAGAGGACTAGCGGGATTGGCCAATGAGCAGTTCTTC CSARGLAGLANEQFF
. . TRBJ2-1 TRBV5-1 TGCGCCAGCAGAACCATTCGCCACATTGAGCAGTTCTTC CASRTIRHIEQFF
. . TRBJ2-3 TRBV11-1 TGTGCCAGCGGCTTTCTGAGTGGGCAATATTTT CASGFLSGQYF
TRBD2 many TRBJ2-2 TRBV10-1 TGCGCCAGCCAGACGGGGGGACTGAACACCGGGGAGCTGTTTTTT CASQTGGLNTGELFF
. . TRBJ1-2 TRBV6-1 TGTGCCAGTGGAAAATCCGGGGCAGGGGCCGCTGGTGGCGGCTACACCTTC CASGKSGAGAAGGGYTF
. many TRBJ2-7 TRBV7-8 TGTGCCAGCAGCTTAGGCCCTCTTTCCCTCTACGAGCAGTACTTC CASSLGPLSLYEQYF
. . TRBJ1-2 TRBV20-1 TGCAGTGTTAGTGGGGGGGTAGGTGGCTACGCCTTC CSVSGGVGGYAF
. . TRBJ2-5 TRBV10-2 TGCGTCAGCGGACCGGACTTACAAGAGACCCAGTACTTC CVSGPDLQETQYF
. many TRBJ2-1 TRBV14 TGTGCCAGCAGCCGACAGGCTGGCAATGAGCAGTTCTTC CASSRQAGNEQFF
. once TRBJ1-5 TRBV6-1 TGTGCCAGCAGTGAAGTACCTGGTGACAATCAGTCCCAGCATTTT CASSEVPGDNQSQHF
. . TRBJ2-7 TRBV11-2 TGTGCCAGCATCTTAACCCAGGATGAGCAGTATTTC CASILTQDEQYF
. . TRBJ2-7 TRBV11-2 TGTGCCAGCAGCTCAACTCAGGACGAGCAGTATTTC CASSSTQDEQYF
TRBD1 once TRBJ2-1 TRBV6-5 TGTGCCAGCAGCTCTACCCTGAGACAGGGATGCAATGAGCAGTTCTTC CASSSTLRQGCNEQFF
TRBD1 . TRBJ1-1 TRBV11-2 TGTGCCAGCGGAGTCAAGGGGGCGACAGTAGCTTTCTTT CASGVKGATVAFF
TRBD1 many TRBJ1-2 TRBV5-1 TGCGCCAGCAGCTCAACAGGGGGCACTAACTATGGCTACACCTTC CASSSTGGTNYGYTF
TRBD1 once TRBJ1-6 TRBV28 TGTGCCAGCAGCCAAACCAGGGGGCCCTATAATTCACTCCTCCACTTT CASSQTRGPYNSLLHF
. few TRBJ1-1 TRBV29-1 TGCAGCGTTGATCGGGGGTTAGGCACTGAAGCTTTCTTT CSVDRGLGTEAFF
. few TRBJ2-1 TRBV2 TGTGCCAGCAGTGCAGGTGGGGAGTTCTTC CASSAGGEFF
. . TRBJ2-5 TRBV6-5 TGTGCCAGCGCGAGTGAGGGGAGAGAGACCCCGTACTTC CASASEGRETPYF
. . TRBJ2-7 TRBV29-1 TGCAGTGTACGGGAAGTGTTCTCCTACGAGCAGTACTTC CSVREVFSYEQYF
. . TRBJ1-3 TRBV10-3 TGTGCCATCACCAGAGACATCAACTATGGAAACACCATATATTTT CAITRDINYGNTIYF
TRBD2 once TRBJ2-2 TRBV4-1 TGCGCCAGCAACACGGGACCAGCGGGAGCGGTCGGGGAGCTGTTTTTC CASNTGPAGAVGELFF
TRBD1 many TRBJ1-1 TRBV7-9 TGTGCCAGCAGCTTATGGTTGGGACAGATGAACACTGAAGCTTTCTTT CASSLWLGQMNTEAFF